These T cell receptor beta chains were read from a single sample in a study of Graves' ophthalmopathy and Graves' hyperthyroidism. Via MiXCR, TCRdb re-called the multiplex PCR reads, giving one row per CDR3 protein. The data hold fewer than 400,000 distinct CDR3 sequences, with 18% observed a single time. Sequenced input: peripheral blood. Receptors originate from a woman under 30 with Graves' ophthalmopathy. CDR3s include the opening cysteine and the closing phenylalanine or tryptophan. The D gene is left open where the match is weak. Size values are once, few and many counts, or a class for expanded clones, and some rows have none.

>TRBJ2-2|TRBD1|TRBV28|many
TGTGCCAGCAGTTTGTATCAGGGGGCCTCAAACACCGGGGAGCTGTTTTTT
CASSLYQGASNTGELFF
>TRBJ2-2|-|TRBV13|many
TGTGCCAGCAGCTTTACTTTCCGCCGGGGAGGAGAAGGGGAGCTGTTTTTT
CASSFTFRRGGEGELFF
>TRBJ1-5|-|TRBV28|many
TGTGCCAGCAGGGACGGGGGGGTCGGCAATCAGCCCCAGCATTTT
CASRDGGVGNQPQHF
>TRBJ2-5|-|TRBV13|-
TGTGCCAGCAGCTCAACCGGACAGAGCCAAGAGACCCAGTACTTC
CASSSTGQSQETQYF
>TRBJ2-7|TRBD2|TRBV20-1|many
TGCAGTCCCTGGGGTAGCGGGAGTTTCAACGACGAGCAGTACTTC
CSPWGSGSFNDEQYF
>TRBJ2-2|-|TRBV27|once
TGTGCCAGCAGTTTAGGTTGGGAAACGGGCGGCGGGGAGCTGTTTTTT
CASSLGWETGGGELFF
>TRBJ1-5|-|TRBV20-1|many
TGCAGTGCTAGCGGTTCAGGCCTTCGGCCCCAGCATTTT
CSASGSGLRPQHF
>TRBJ1-5|-|TRBV28|many
TGTGCCAGCAGTCAAAGCCGGGTCTCGCGAATCCAGCCCCAGCATTTT
CASSQSRVSRIQPQHF
>TRBJ1-1|-|TRBV30|-
TGTGCCTGGAGAGGGGGGATTGAAGCTTTCTTT
CAWRGGIEAFF
>TRBJ1-6|-|TRBV27|many
TGTGCCAGCAGTTTAGCGGCCAGGGGATCACCCCTCCACTTT
CASSLAARGSPLHF
>TRBJ1-5|-|TRBV6-1|-
TGTGCCAGCAGTGAGGTAGGAACAGGCGCTGCCAATCAGCCCCAGCATTTT
CASSEVGTGAANQPQHF
>TRBJ2-5|-|TRBV12-5|many
TGTGCCTTATCCCTTTCAGAGACCCAGTACTTC
CALSLSETQYF
>TRBJ2-2|-|TRBV14|-
TGTGCCAGCAGCAGAGGGGCGGACACCGGGGAGCTGTTTTTT
CASSRGADTGELFF
>TRBJ2-7|TRBD2|TRBV7-2|-
TGTGCCAGCAGCCCCGCTAGCGGGAAGTCCTACGAGCAGTACTTC
CASSPASGKSYEQYF
>TRBJ1-2|TRBD1|TRBV6-2/TRBV6-3|many
TGTGCCAGCAGTCATAGACAGGGGGCCTATGGCTACACCTTC
CASSHRQGAYGYTF
>TRBJ1-1|TRBD1|TRBV12-3/TRBV12-4|many
TGTGCCAGCAGCCCTCGGGGACAGGGCCGGGAGGTGAACACTGAAGCTTTCTTT
CASSPRGQGREVNTEAFF
>TRBJ1-3|-|TRBV6-5|many
TGTGCCAGCAGTTCGGGAGGGGCACCTCGCTCTGGAAACACCATATATTTT
CASSSGGAPRSGNTIYF
>TRBJ1-2|-|TRBV6-1|-
TGTGCCACGGTCCGGGCAGGCTGGACTGACTACACCTTC
CATVRAGWTDYTF
>TRBJ2-7|TRBD2|TRBV5-1|many
TGCGCCAGCAGCTTGGTTCCTAGCGGGGGCAAGACCTACGAGCAGTACTTC
CASSLVPSGGKTYEQYF
>TRBJ2-5|-|TRBV6-2/TRBV6-3|many
TGTGCCAGCAGTTACTCGTGGGGGTTAGAGACCCAGTACTTC
CASSYSWGLETQYF
>TRBJ1-5|-|TRBV4-1|many
TGCGCCAGCAGCCATGGAGTCGGAGCGGGCAATCAGCCCCAGCATTTT
CASSHGVGAGNQPQHF
>TRBJ2-2|-|TRBV12-3/TRBV12-4|many
TGTGCCAGCAGTTTATACGGGGCAGCGAACACCGGGGAGCTGTTTTTT
CASSLYGAANTGELFF
>TRBJ2-5|TRBD2|TRBV6-5|-
TGTGCCAGCAGTTACGCGCTAGCGGAAGCCCAAGAGACCCAGTACTTC
CASSYALAEAQETQYF
>TRBJ1-6|-|TRBV4-3|-
TGCGCCAGCAGCCAAGATGCGGACTCACCCCTCCACTTT
CASSQDADSPLHF
>TRBJ2-5|TRBD2|TRBV27|-
TGTGCCAGCAGTTTTAAAATTGCGGGAGTAGGGGAGACCCAGTACTTC
CASSFKIAGVGETQYF
>TRBJ1-5|TRBD1|TRBV15|many
TGTGCCACCAGCAGAGGGACAGGGTTTAATCAGCCCCAGCATTTT
CATSRGTGFNQPQHF
>TRBJ1-1|-|TRBV7-9|many
TGTGCCAGCAGCTACGGTCCGGGTGGGGCTTTCTTT
CASSYGPGGAFF
>TRBJ2-2|TRBD1|TRBV7-2|many
TGTGCCAGCAGGAGGGACAGGGGGCGGGTGGAGCTGTTTTTT
CASRRDRGRVELFF
>TRBJ1-1|-|TRBV28|many
TGTGCCAGCAGTTCCGGGTGGATGAACACTGAAGCTTTCTTT
CASSSGWMNTEAFF
>TRBJ2-7|-|TRBV6-2/TRBV6-3|many
TGTGCCAGCAGTTTTCCGACCCTGGGGGTTACCTACGAGCAGTACTTC
CASSFPTLGVTYEQYF
>TRBJ1-1|-|TRBV9|-
TGTGCCAGCAGCGGTCAGGACCGGAACACTGAAGCTTTCTTT
CASSGQDRNTEAFF
>TRBJ1-3|-|TRBV7-8|many
TGTGCCAGCAGCTTAATTGGGGAAACTGGAAACACCATATATTTT
CASSLIGETGNTIYF
>TRBJ1-6|-|TRBV20-1|many
TGCAGTGCTAGACGAGATGGGAGCTCCTATAATTCACCCCTCCACTTT
CSARRDGSSYNSPLHF
>TRBJ2-5|-|TRBV20-1|many
TGCAGTGCTAGGGCAGGGAACGGGGAAGAGACCCAGTACTTC
CSARAGNGEETQYF
>TRBJ2-7|-|TRBV5-1|many
TGCGCCAGCAGACGGACTTGGCGGTTGTACGAGCAGTACTTC
CASRRTWRLYEQYF
>TRBJ2-7|-|TRBV5-6|many
TGTGCCAGCAGCTTTCAGAGATACGAGCAGTACTTC
CASSFQRYEQYF
>TRBJ1-1|TRBD1|TRBV19|-
TGTGCCAGTAGTGGGGGACAGTCCACTGAAGCTTTCTTT
CASSGGQSTEAFF
>TRBJ1-6|-|TRBV28|many
TGTGCCAGCACTGGTAGGGATTCACCCCTCCACTTT
CASTGRDSPLHF
>TRBJ1-2|TRBD1|TRBV30|many
TGTGCCTGGAGCCTAGGGGGACAGGGCTATGGCTACACCTTC
CAWSLGGQGYGYTF
>TRBJ2-2|-|TRBV28|many
TGTGCCAGCAGTTTATCTGCGGTGGGAACCGGGGAGCTGTTTTTT
CASSLSAVGTGELFF
>TRBJ1-2|-|TRBV12-3/TRBV12-4|many
TGTGCCAGCAGTTCTGGGGCTAACTATGGCTACACCTTC
CASSSGANYGYTF
>TRBJ2-7|TRBD2|TRBV20-1|few
TGCAGTGCTAGAGGCGGGGCTAGCGGTCCCCTTGGGGACTACGAGCAGTACTTC
CSARGGASGPLGDYEQYF
>TRBJ2-1|TRBD2|TRBV6-2/TRBV6-3|-
TGTGCCAGCAGTTTCAAGGGACTAGCGGTTTCGTATGAGCAGTTCTTC
CASSFKGLAVSYEQFF
>TRBJ2-7|-|TRBV28|many
TGTGCCAGCAGTTTACGGGCAGCATCCCTCGAGCAGTACTTC
CASSLRAASLEQYF
>TRBJ2-4|-|TRBV6-2/TRBV6-3|many
TGTGCCAGCAGTGGGGGGCGCAGAAACATTCAGTACTTC
CASSGGRRNIQYF
>TRBJ1-1|-|TRBV6-5|many
TGTGCCAGCAGTTACCGGGCGATGGGTATGGATGAAGCTTTCTTT
CASSYRAMGMDEAFF
>TRBJ2-7|TRBD2|TRBV6-4|many
TGTGCCAGCAGTCCAACCATACTAGCGGGAGGATCCTCCTACGAGCAGTACTTC
CASSPTILAGGSSYEQYF
>TRBJ1-1|-|TRBV7-2|many
TGTGCCAGCAGTATATCCCCGGGCACTGAAGCTTTCTTT
CASSISPGTEAFF
>TRBJ1-1|-|TRBV30|few
TGTGCCTGGAAACAGACGCGGAACACTGAAGCTTTCTTT
CAWKQTRNTEAFF
>TRBJ1-1|-|TRBV5-1|many
TGCGCCAGCAGCATGAATACATACTACACTGAAGCTTTCTTT
CASSMNTYYTEAFF
>TRBJ1-1|-|TRBV7-9|many
TGTGCCAGCAGCTTTGGTGAATCGGGGGTTGGAGCTTTCTTT
CASSFGESGVGAFF
>TRBJ1-5|TRBD1|TRBV28|many
TGTGCCAGCGGCCCGATTAGAGGGGGCGTCGATCAGCCCCAGCATTTT
CASGPIRGGVDQPQHF
>TRBJ2-7|-|TRBV12-3/TRBV12-4|many
TGTGCCAGCAGTGTGTCAGGGACCGAGCAGTACTTC
CASSVSGTEQYF
>TRBJ1-2|-|TRBV4-3|many
TGCGCCAGCAGCCAAGATAACAGCGACTATGGCTACACCTTC
CASSQDNSDYGYTF
>TRBJ2-7|TRBD1|TRBV15|many
TGTGCCACCAGCAGAGGGGACAGAACCTACGAGCAGTACTTC
CATSRGDRTYEQYF
>TRBJ2-5|TRBD2|TRBV24-1|-
TGTGCCACCAGTGACCCCGGGAGGGAACGAGAGACCCAGTACTTC
CATSDPGRERETQYF
>TRBJ1-1|-|TRBV29-1|many
TGCAGCGTGGCAGGGTTGTCAGGCACTGAAGCTTTCTTT
CSVAGLSGTEAFF